Presented here are 29 T cell receptor beta chains from one specimen sequenced in a study of blood T cell repertoires in COVID-19. TCRdb's table, derived via immunoSEQ multiplex PCR, lists solely in-frame clones and lacks some. Of over 130,000 clones detected, about nine tenths appear once; the ten largest clones hold around 28%. The material sequenced was peripheral blood. The receptor source for this set is a human donor in a cohort sampled during active COVID-19.

V gene TRBV5-6 combines with J gene TRBJ2-1; 7 bases fit TRBD2. Unmatched junction bases numbered 22, after V lost 4 bases and J lost 6 bases. CDR1 is SGHDT and CDR2 is YYEEEE in the germline V gene. The CDR3 contains 19 residues. The CDR3 loop is CASSVRVASGMGGVNEQFF. The CDR3 DNA is TGTGCCAGCAGCGTTCGTGTGGCTAGCGGAATGGGTGGGGTCAATGAGCAGTTCTTC.

The chain combines TRBV11-2 with TRBJ2-1, with D maybe TRBD2 (6 bases). Trimming pared 2 bases from V and 8 bases from J, leaving 13 bases between. Germline V CDR1 and CDR2: SGHAT, FQNNGV. CDR3 length equals 14 residues. The DNA for the CDR3 is TGTGCCAGCAGCTTACGGGGTTGGGGGGATGAGCAGTTCTTC. Its translation: CASSLRGWGDEQFF.

CDR3 bases: TGCGCCAGCAGCTTGGGGCAGGGCGCAACTAATGAAAAACTGTTTTTT. Its protein product is CASSLGQGATNEKLFF. V gene TRBV5-1 combines with J gene TRBJ1-4; a weak D match, TRBD1 (5 bases). The CDR3 consists of 16 residues. Germline CDR1 is SGHRS and CDR2 is YFSETQ. With 0 bases removed from V and 0 bases from J, the gap between germline ends came to 9 bases.

The chain combines TRBV7-3 with TRBJ2-7; a possible D gene is TRBD2 (6 bases). The CDR3 length is 16 residues. Per the germline V gene, CDR1 is SGHTA and CDR2 is FQGTGA. V gave up 0 bases and J gave up 4 bases, with 16 bases separating them. The CDR3 loop is CASSLTGGGPLYEQYF. Written as DNA, the CDR3 is TGTGCCAGCAGCTTAACCGGGGGAGGACCCCTTTACGAGCAGTACTTC.

The chain has TRBV24-1 and TRBJ1-5, with 9 positions matching TRBD1. This CDR3 spans 18 amino acids. J lost 1 base, V lost 3 bases, and 9 bases had no gene match. The V gene's germline CDR1 is KGHDR and CDR2 SFDVKD. CDR3 region: CATSDPGQGKGSNQPQHF. Here the CDR3 DNA reads TGTGCCACCAGTGATCCTGGACAGGGGAAGGGGAGCAATCAGCCCCAGCATTTT.

The CDR3 DNA reads as TGTGCCAGCAGCTTCCTAGCGGGGGGCAGCACAGATACGCAGTATTTT. Its protein is CASSFLAGGSTDTQYF. The V and J genes are TRBV7-9 and TRBJ2-3; 11 nucleotides agree with TRBD2. Germline CDR1 reads SEHNR; CDR2 reads FQNEAQ (reference sequence). The CDR3 loop spans 16 amino acids. V was clipped by 3 bases and J by 0 bases; unmatched bases: 2.

The chain combines TRBV7-2 with TRBJ2-5; TRBD2 matches 11 bases. The ends lost 0 bases at V and 2 bases at J; junction bases unmatched: 5. The CDR3 runs to 17 residues. Per the germline V gene, CDR1 is SGHTA and CDR2 is FQGNSA. The CDR3 sequence is CASSLALAGGLQETQYF. The CDR3 coding sequence is TGTGCCAGCAGCTTAGCCCTAGCGGGGGGCCTACAAGAGACCCAGTACTTC.

V usage is TRBV20-1 and J usage is TRBJ2-5; D is unclear. V lost 3 bases and J 1 base, leaving 6 bases between the germline ends. Germline V gives CDR1 DFQATT, CDR2 SNEGSKA (reference sequence). The CDR3 loop spans 12 amino acids. The CDR3 loop reads CSASRVQETQYF. In DNA form, the CDR3 reads TGCAGTGCTAGTCGCGTCCAAGAGACCCAGTACTTC.

V gene TRBV14 combines with J gene TRBJ1-1; maybe TRBD1 (6 bases). Germline V lookup: CDR1 SGHDN, CDR2 FVKESK. This CDR3 is 14 amino acids long. V was clipped by 0 bases and J by 8 bases, with 13 bases between them. CDR3 protein: CASSQDLRTGEAFF. Written as DNA, the CDR3 is TGTGCCAGCAGCCAAGATTTGCGTACAGGGGAAGCTTTCTTT.

The V and J genes are TRBV7-9 and TRBJ2-5; TRBD2 is a possible D gene (7 bases). The V gene's germline CDR1 is SEHNR and CDR2 FQNEAQ (reference sequence). The CDR3 contains 18 residues. The V and J ends lost 5 bases and 1 base respectively, with 23 bases between them. CDR3 sequence: CASSPEADWGGIQETQYF. The CDR3 nucleotides are TGTGCCAGCAGCCCCGAGGCAGATTGGGGGGGCATCCAAGAGACCCAGTACTTC. Variable domain in full (rest from reference TRBV7-9 and TRBJ2-5): DTGVSQNPRHKITKRGQNVTFRCDPISEHNRLYWYRQTLGQGPEFLTYFQNEAQLEKSRLLSDRFSAERPKGSFSTLEIQRTEQGDSAMYLCASSPEADWGGIQETQYFGPGTRLLVL.

The DNA of the CDR3 is TGTGCCAGCAGCCTTAGACAGGGCCATCCTGACAATGAGCAGTTCTTC. Translated, it gives CASSLRQGHPDNEQFF. The chain carries TRBV7-8 and TRBJ2-1; TRBD1 aligns across 7 bases. V lost 5 bases and J lost 5; bases outside the gene matches: 12. Per germline, CDR1 SGHVS and CDR2 FQNEAQ. CDR3 length equals 16 residues.

The genes are TRBV13 and TRBJ2-1, with D tentatively TRBD2 (6 bases). The V end lost 0 bases, the J end lost 7 bases, and 13 bases lay between the germline ends. The CDR3 sequence is 15 residues long. The V gene's germline CDR1 is PRHDT and CDR2 FYEKMQ (reference sequence). The CDR3 sequence is CASSLGWAGGNEQFF. CDR3 coding DNA: TGTGCCAGCAGCTTAGGGTGGGCCGGAGGGAATGAGCAGTTCTTC.

The chain has TRBV13 and TRBJ2-7; TRBD2 agrees at 7 bases. The CDR3 runs to 16 residues. J gave up 0 bases and V 5 bases, and 10 bases lay outside the gene matches. Germline loops: CDR1 PRHDT, CDR2 FYEKMQ (reference sequence). The CDR3 sequence: CASSPEFGGSSYEQYF. CDR3 nucleotides: TGTGCCAGCAGCCCCGAATTTGGCGGGAGCTCCTACGAGCAGTACTTC.

V gene TRBV18 combines with J gene TRBJ1-2; D is uncertain. V shed 2 bases and J shed 2 bases, with 6 bases lying between them. This CDR3 spans 13 amino acids. CDR1 is KGHSH and CDR2 is LQKENI in the germline V gene. The CDR3 sequence is CASSPGENYGYTF. The CDR3, as DNA: TGTGCCAGCTCACCAGGGGAGAACTATGGCTACACCTTC.

The V and J genes are TRBV2 and TRBJ1-5; D not resolved. Germline V gene sequence: CDR1 SNHLY, CDR2 FYNNEI. V lost 6 bases to trimming and J lost 5 bases, with 8 bases between them. CDR3 length equals 12 residues. This CDR3 reads CASRSFDQPQHF. DNA for the CDR3: TGTGCCAGCAGGTCGTTCGATCAGCCCCAGCATTTT.

The V gene is TRBV2, the J gene TRBJ1-3; D may be TRBD1 (6 bases). Germline CDR1 and CDR2: SNHLY and FYNNEI. The CDR3 is 15 residues long. The V and J ends lost 6 bases and 0 bases respectively, with 12 bases between them. Written as DNA, the CDR3 is TGTGCCAGCAGCTCGACAGGTTCCTCTGGAAACACCATATATTTT. It is translated as CASSSTGSSGNTIYF.

V gene TRBV7-9 combines with J gene TRBJ2-2; tentatively, D is TRBD2 (6 bases). The germline gives CDR1 SEHNR, CDR2 FQNEAQ (reference sequence). The CDR3 length is 16 residues. V was clipped by 2 bases and J by 2 bases, with 12 bases between them. The CDR3 loop is CASSLFGGTNTGELFF. CDR3 nucleotides: TGTGCCAGCAGCTTATTCGGAGGGACCAACACCGGGGAGCTGTTTTTT.

The chain joins TRBV6-5 to TRBJ1-1; D uncertain. CDR3 length: 15 residues. The V end lost 6 bases, the J end lost 0 bases, and 14 bases lay between the germline ends. The germline V gene encodes CDR1 MNHEY and CDR2 SVGAGI. Here the CDR3 reads CASRDSQLMNTEAFF. In DNA form, the CDR3 reads TGTGCCAGCAGGGACTCACAGCTGATGAACACTGAAGCTTTCTTT.

V is TRBV5-1 and J is TRBJ2-1; D is possibly TRBD1 (5 bases). The CDR3 totals 13 residues. V gave up 2 bases and J gave up 10 bases, with 13 bases separating them. CDR1 and CDR2 (germline): SGHRS, YFSETQ. CDR3 coding DNA: TGCGCCAGCAGCTTTCTTGGGGCAGGGGAGCAGTTCTTC. This encodes CASSFLGAGEQFF.

The chain combines TRBV5-4 with TRBJ2-5; possible D gene TRBD1, 5 bases. Germline V CDR1 and CDR2: SGHNT, YYREEE (reference sequence). The length of the CDR3 is 13 residues. The V end lost 2 bases, the J end lost 5 bases, and 10 bases lay between the germline ends. Here the CDR3 reads CASSLDPGETQYF. The CDR3 DNA reads as TGTGCCAGCAGCTTAGACCCAGGGGAGACCCAGTACTTC.

This clone was seen only once. The chain recombines TRBV4-3 with TRBJ2-1, with D tentatively TRBD1 (6 bases). Germline assignment: CDR1 LGHNA and CDR2 YSLEER. The ends were cut back, 1 base at V and 6 bases at J, with 13 bases in the middle. The CDR3 is made up of 15 amino acids. The CDR3 region has the DNA TGCGCCAGCAGCCAAGTGATCCCAGGGGTCAATGAGCAGTTCTTC. Protein: CASSQVIPGVNEQFF.

The J gene is TRBJ2-2, the V gene TRBV19; 9 nucleotides agree with TRBD1. Germline V gives CDR1 LNHDA, CDR2 SQIVND (reference sequence). CDR3 length: 18 amino acids. V lost 4 bases to trimming and J lost 0 bases; unmatched junction nucleotides: 9. The CDR3 region is CASSKITGGLTNTGELFF. The CDR3 bases are TGTGCCAGTAGTAAGATAACAGGGGGCCTAACGAACACCGGGGAGCTGTTTTTT.

The chain uses TRBV14 and TRBJ2-3; 8 bases align to TRBD2. Germline trimming cut 0 bases from V and 1 base from J; bases unmatched to any gene: 12. The CDR3 has 19 residues. In germline, CDR1 is SGHDN, CDR2 FVKESK. The CDR3 here is CASSQEIFGGASGTDTQYF. In nucleotides, the CDR3 is TGTGCCAGCAGCCAAGAGATCTTCGGGGGGGCCAGTGGCACAGATACGCAGTATTTT.

This rearrangement joins TRBV9 to TRBJ1-6; possibly TRBD1 for D (5 bases). CDR1 SGDLS and CDR2 YYNGEE come from the germline V gene. V gave up 2 bases and J gave up 6 bases, with 12 bases separating them. The CDR3 length is 15 residues. The CDR3 region is CASSVYGRVNSPLHF. The CDR3 coding sequence is TGTGCCAGCAGCGTTTACGGCAGGGTTAATTCACCCCTCCACTTT.

The rearrangement joins TRBV19 to TRBJ1-2; possibly TRBD1 for D (5 bases). The CDR3 is made up of 12 amino acids. V was shortened by 3 bases and J by 4 bases, with 6 bases between the two germline ends. Looked up from germline, CDR1 is LNHDA and CDR2 is SQIVND (reference sequence). CDR3 amino acids: CASSIQGYGYTF. In nucleotides, the CDR3 is TGTGCCAGTAGTATCCAGGGCTATGGCTACACCTTC.

The chain uses TRBV7-2 and TRBJ1-2; D perhaps matches TRBD1 (6 bases). V lost 2 bases, J lost 4 bases, and 8 bases lay in between. Per the germline V gene, CDR1 is SGHTA and CDR2 is FQGNSA. CDR3 length: 13 residues. The CDR3 reads CASSLLQGYGYTF. The DNA of the CDR3 is TGTGCCAGCAGCTTACTACAGGGCTATGGCTACACCTTC.

V usage is TRBV2 and J usage is TRBJ1-5; 7 bases agree with TRBD1. The CDR3 is made up of 15 amino acids. V dropped 8 bases and J dropped 1; count of bases not matched to a gene: 8. CDR1 and CDR2 (germline): SNHLY, FYNNEI. Here the CDR3 reads CASVNLQGSNQPQHF. In nucleotides, the CDR3 is TGTGCCAGCGTCAATTTACAGGGGAGCAATCAGCCCCAGCATTTT.

The V call is TRBV3-1 (or the pseudogene TRBV3-2), the J call TRBJ1-2; the match to TRBD1 covers 7 bases. V dropped 4 bases and J dropped 4; count of bases not matched to a gene: 3. The CDR3 sequence is 13 residues long. The germline CDR1 and CDR2 sequences are LGHDT and YNNKEL (reference sequence). The CDR3 sequence: CASSPGTVYGYTF. The CDR3 DNA sequence: TGTGCCAGCAGCCCGGGGACAGTCTATGGCTACACCTTC.

The chain employs TRBV2 and TRBJ2-7; 8 nucleotides align to TRBD2. CDR1 and CDR2 (germline): SNHLY, FYNNEI. V gave up 2 bases and J gave up 7 bases; unmatched junction bases: 7. The CDR3 length is 14 residues. CDR3 coding DNA: TGTGCCAGCAGTGAATCCCCCGGGGGGGTAGAGCAGTACTTC. Translating gives CASSESPGGVEQYF.